This TCR beta chain emerged from a study of molecular identifiers for immune sequencing clone quantification. Broader study findings: In cases of identical TCR molecules sharing a barcode, highly expanded clone sizes could be underestimated.

This clonotype was detected many times. Its antigen is still unknown. This CDR3 has 15 residues. V was pared by 3 bases and J by 2 bases, with 6 bases of the junction left unmatched. Germline CDR1 reads LGHNA; CDR2 reads YSLEER. TCRdb analysed the PCR reads with MiXCR anew, one entry per CDR3 protein. The sample consists of over 600,000 distinct CDR3 sequences, 15% to 20% of them appearing once. Based on a CD8+CD4-CCR7+CD45RA+ profile, naive CD8 T cells were sorted. This TCR derives from a human donor in good health. Some libraries in this study had Jurkat cell RNA spiked in. J is TRBJ2-5 and V is TRBV4-3; the match to TRBD2 covers 7 bases. Source material: naive CD8+ T cells from blood, with Jurkat cell RNA spiked in. The subset: FACS-sorted CD8+CD4-CCR7+CD45RA+ naive T cells. CDR3 sequence reads: CASSQQRGSQETQYF. In DNA, the CDR3 is TGCGCCAGCAGCCAGCAGCGGGGCTCTCAAGAGACCCAGTACTTC.